Listed here is a single T cell receptor beta chain. The source of the sample is a study of technical replicates of blood from a few donors. The length of the CDR3 is 14 residues. Trimming left V 1 base short and J 3 bases short, with 12 bases between. Germline CDR1 and CDR2: SQVTM and ANQGSEA. This table comes from immunoSEQ multiplex PCR, and its TCRdb copy is limited to in-frame clones, with some not included. The sample contains tens of thousands of clones, roughly 94% of which appear only once. The clonotype comes from a human donor in good health. The sequenced sample consisted of T cells isolated from PBMCs. The rearrangement joins TRBV29-1 to TRBJ1-2; D possibly corresponds to TRBD1 (6 bases). CDR3 in amino acids: CSVEAHRDDYGYTF. CDR3 nucleotide sequence: TGCAGCGTTGAAGCCCACAGGGACGACTATGGCTACACCTTC.